The clone carrying this TCR beta chain occurred a few times. What it binds is not known. Sample treatment: randomized to nivolumab then ipilimumab (arm A) or the reverse (arm B). Clones were read by immunoSEQ multiplex PCR, and TCRdb kept only the in-frame ones, dropping some. The table records about 12,000 clones, about 28% of them present only once. This CDR3 has 14 amino acids. V was clipped by 10 bases and J by 8 bases; unmatched bases: 16. Germline lookup yields CDR1 ENHRY and CDR2 SYGVKD. The data were obtained in a study of sequential checkpoint blockade in melanoma. Whole-study results and caveats: T-cell fraction and clonality followed PD-L1 and CD8+ counts, not mutational load.

Sample: tumor tissue (inferred from file names), taken from a patient given nivolumab and ipilimumab in sequence. The source is a human donor with melanoma. This sequence joins TRBV10-3 and TRBJ1-2, with 7 nucleotides matching TRBD1. CDR3 nucleotides: TGTGCCAGCCACCGGCAGGGGGGGCGGTCCGGCTACACCTTC. Translated, it gives CASHRQGGRSGYTF.